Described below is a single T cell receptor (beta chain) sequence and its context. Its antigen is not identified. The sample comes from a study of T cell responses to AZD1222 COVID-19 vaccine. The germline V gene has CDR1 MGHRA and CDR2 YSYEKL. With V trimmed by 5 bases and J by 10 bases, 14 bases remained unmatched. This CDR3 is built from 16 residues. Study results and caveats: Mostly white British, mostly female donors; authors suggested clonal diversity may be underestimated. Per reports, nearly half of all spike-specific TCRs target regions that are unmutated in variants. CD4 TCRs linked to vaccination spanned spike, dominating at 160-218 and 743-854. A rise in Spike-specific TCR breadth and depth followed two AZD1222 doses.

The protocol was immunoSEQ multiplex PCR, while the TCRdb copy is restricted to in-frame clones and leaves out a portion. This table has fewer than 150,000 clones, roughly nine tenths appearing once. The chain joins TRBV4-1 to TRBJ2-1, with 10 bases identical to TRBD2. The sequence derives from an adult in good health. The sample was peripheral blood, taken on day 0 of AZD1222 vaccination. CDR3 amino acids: CASSSTRLAGDGEQFF. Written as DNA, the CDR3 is TGCGCCAGCAGCTCTACCCGGCTAGCGGGAGATGGGGAGCAGTTCTTC.